The rows below give T cell receptor beta chains drawn from one sample of a study of T-cell reconstitution after alpha-beta-depleted transplantation in children. TCRdb re-derived calls from the PCR reads in MiXCR, one entry per CDR3 protein. The sample consists of around 960,000 distinct CDR3 sequences, about 26% of them appearing once. The starting material was PBMCs, mostly from graft donor cells, obtained 360 days after TCRalphabeta/CD19-depleted stem cell transplant. These receptors originate from a boy in the first two years of life who had a stem cell transplant for SCID, so the T cells may come from the graft donor. Each CDR3 is given with its conserved first and last residue. D genes are given only for firm matches. Only some rows state a clone size, as once, few, many or a class for expanded clones.

clone size	V gene	J gene	D gene	CDR3 DNA	CDR3 protein
.	TRBV20-1	TRBJ2-2	TRBD1	TGCTGTGCTAGAGATAGCAGGGGGCTGGACACCGGGGAGCTGTTTTTT	CCARDSRGLDTGELFF
.	TRBV2	TRBJ2-5	TRBD2	TGTGCCAGCATTCGGTCTAGCGGGGAAAAAGAGACCCAGTACTTC	CASIRSSGEKETQYF
few	TRBV21-1	TRBJ1-1	.	TGTGCCACCACTAGTACAGGGTACAACACTGAAGCTTTCTTT	CATTSTGYNTEAFF
few	TRBV6-2/TRBV6-3	TRBJ2-1	.	TGTGCCAGCGACGAAGGGGGAGCAATCTACAATGAGCAGTTCTTC	CASDEGGAIYNEQFF
.	TRBV29-1	TRBJ2-7	.	TGCAGCGCGCGCCTTAGAACAGGGTGGGAGCAGTACTTC	CSARLRTGWEQYF
.	TRBV12-3/TRBV12-4	TRBJ1-4	TRBD1	TGTGCCAGCGGACAGGTTGGCGGAATTAATGAAAAACTGTTTTTT	CASGQVGGINEKLFF
.	TRBV5-1	TRBJ1-5	.	TGCGCCAGCAGCCCACAGGGCGTAGATCAGCCCCAGCATTTT	CASSPQGVDQPQHF
.	TRBV5-5	TRBJ1-1	.	TGTGCCAGCAGCTTGAGGTTAGGTGTAACTGAAGCTTTCTTT	CASSLRLGVTEAFF
.	TRBV2	TRBJ2-1	TRBD1	TGTGCCAGCAAGGCAGGGGGCCACAATGAGCAGTTCTTC	CASKAGGHNEQFF
.	TRBV7-9	TRBJ2-7	.	TGTGCCAGCAGCTTAGAGGACAGAGACTACGAGCAGTACTTC	CASSLEDRDYEQYF
many	TRBV7-2	TRBJ1-1	.	TGTGCCAGCAGCTTATTCGGGACTGAAGCTTTCTTT	CASSLFGTEAFF
.	TRBV20-1	TRBJ2-1	.	TGCAGTGCTAGTAATTTAGCCCGTTACAATGAGCAGTTCTTC	CSASNLARYNEQFF
.	TRBV12-3/TRBV12-4	TRBJ2-2	.	TGTGCCAGCAGTTTCAAAGGGATTCTCACCGGGGAGCTGTTTTTT	CASSFKGILTGELFF
few	TRBV9	TRBJ1-5	.	TGTGCCGGCCAAATTATACAGGGACGAATCAATCAGCCCCAGCATTTT	CAGQIIQGRINQPQHF
.	TRBV20-1	TRBJ2-5	TRBD2	TGCAGTGCTAGATCCGGACTAGCGTGGGCCCAAGAGACCCAGTACTTC	CSARSGLAWAQETQYF
.	TRBV28	TRBJ2-2	TRBD1	TGTGCCAGCAGTTTCGATACGCTAAGGTGGGACAGGGCCTCCACCGGGGAGCTGTTTTTT	CASSFDTLRWDRASTGELFF
few	TRBV6-5	TRBJ2-2	.	TGTGCCAGCAGTTACCCTACGGGGGCGGCCGTCGCCGGGGAGCTGTTTTTT	CASSYPTGAAVAGELFF
.	TRBV7-9	TRBJ1-4	.	TGTGCCAGCAGCTTCGGGGGCACCAGGGATCTCCATGAAAAACTGTTTTTT	CASSFGGTRDLHEKLFF
.	TRBV3-1	TRBJ1-1	.	TGTGCCAGCAGCCAGTACCGACGGCTGAACACTGAAGCTTTCTTT	CASSQYRRLNTEAFF
few	TRBV10-1	TRBJ2-3	.	TGCGCCAGCAGTGAGTCTTGGGGGGCTGGAGATACGCAGTATTTT	CASSESWGAGDTQYF
.	TRBV5-1	TRBJ2-2	.	TGCGCCAGCAGCGTTAACCAAATGGGACCCGGGGAGCTGTTTTTT	CASSVNQMGPGELFF
few	TRBV4-3	TRBJ1-6	.	TGCGCCAGCAGCCAAGATCAGGGCCGTTTTTATAATTCACCCCTCCACTTT	CASSQDQGRFYNSPLHF
few	TRBV20-1	TRBJ2-1	TRBD1	TGCAGTGCTTCGACAGGGGGATCGTTTGATGAGCAGTTCTTC	CSASTGGSFDEQFF
many	TRBV5-5	TRBJ2-5	TRBD2	TGTGCCAGCACCCGGGAGGCGGGGTTTGGGGAGACCCAGTACTTC	CASTREAGFGETQYF
.	TRBV3-1	TRBJ2-3	TRBD2	TGTGCCAGCAGCCGCCAAGAACTTAGCGGGGTACTCACAGATACGCAGTATTTT	CASSRQELSGVLTDTQYF
few	TRBV7-2	TRBJ2-1	TRBD2	TGTGCCAGCAGACGACTAGCGGGGGGAACGTTCGATGAGCAGTTCTTC	CASRRLAGGTFDEQFF
.	TRBV24-1	TRBJ2-3	.	TGTGCCACCAGTGATTTTCGAATAACCCGAATCATGGATACGCAGTATTTT	CATSDFRITRIMDTQYF
.	TRBV11-2	TRBJ2-2	.	TGTGCCAGCAGCTTCCAACCCGGACTCTCCGGGGAGCTGTTTTTT	CASSFQPGLSGELFF
few	TRBV4-2	TRBJ2-1	.	TGTGCCAGCAGCCAAGACCAAGAAGGTCTGCAGCAAAATGAGCAGTTCTTC	CASSQDQEGLQQNEQFF
few	TRBV5-1	TRBJ2-3	TRBD2	TGCGCCAGCAGCGGACTAGTGGCAGATACGCAGTATTTT	CASSGLVADTQYF
.	TRBV9	TRBJ2-5	.	TGTGCCAGCAGCGTAAACCCGCTGGCTCAAGAGACCCAGTACTTC	CASSVNPLAQETQYF
few	TRBV20-1	TRBJ2-4	.	TGCAGTGCTAGCCTCCTGGGCACCTACAAAAACATTCAGTACTTC	CSASLLGTYKNIQYF
.	TRBV12-3/TRBV12-4	TRBJ2-5	TRBD1	TGTGCCAGCAGTTTCGTGCCCCTGGACAGGGTCCGGGGCGAGACCCAGTACTTC	CASSFVPLDRVRGETQYF
.	TRBV12-3/TRBV12-4	TRBJ2-3	.	TGTGCCAGCAGTTTAAGGCAGTATACGCAGTATTTT	CASSLRQYTQYF
.	TRBV5-6	TRBJ2-7	.	TGTGCCAGCAGCTTGGGCCCAAAGGGCGAGCAGTACTTC	CASSLGPKGEQYF
few	TRBV13	TRBJ2-2	TRBD1	TGTGCCAGCAGCTTCCGACAGGGATTATCGAACACCGGGGAGCTGTTTTTT	CASSFRQGLSNTGELFF
few	TRBV7-7	TRBJ2-1	.	TGTGCCAGCAGCTCGGAGCGGGTCCCCTCTCATGAGCAGTTCTTC	CASSSERVPSHEQFF
few	TRBV12-3/TRBV12-4	TRBJ2-2	TRBD1	TGTGCCAGCAGTCCTCAGGGGGCGCTCGGCACCGGGGAGCTGTTTTTT	CASSPQGALGTGELFF
.	TRBV7-9	TRBJ2-1	.	TGTGCCAGCAGCCACCTATACAATGAGCAGTTCTTC	CASSHLYNEQFF
.	TRBV9	TRBJ1-6	TRBD1	TGTGCCAGCAGCGTAGTGGGACAGGGTCCCTCACCCCTCCACTTT	CASSVVGQGPSPLHF
few	TRBV20-1	TRBJ2-3	.	TGCAGTGCTGAGGACTACTCCACAGATACGCAGTATTTT	CSAEDYSTDTQYF
.	TRBV4-1	TRBJ2-7	.	TGCGCCAGCAGCCCGTACCACAGGAGCGAGCAGTACTTC	CASSPYHRSEQYF
.	TRBV9	TRBJ2-2	.	TGTGCCAGCCGGGGGAACGGGGAGCTGTTTTTT	CASRGNGELFF
.	TRBV3-1	TRBJ2-7	TRBD2	TGTGCCAGCAGCCCGGGACTAGCGGTTTCCTACGAGCAGTACTTC	CASSPGLAVSYEQYF
.	TRBV20-1	TRBJ1-2	TRBD1	TGCAGTGCGAGACAGGGCTATGGCTACACCTTC	CSARQGYGYTF
few	TRBV7-9	TRBJ1-1	.	TGTGCCAGCACCTTAGTCATGTCGGGGAACACTGAAGCTTTCTTT	CASTLVMSGNTEAFF
.	TRBV12-3/TRBV12-4	TRBJ2-7	.	TGTGCCAGCAGTGGAGGGACAGTAGTCTACGAGCAGTACTTC	CASSGGTVVYEQYF
.	TRBV3-1	TRBJ1-2	.	TGTGCCAGCAGCCGATCGGACAATAACTATGGCTACACCTTC	CASSRSDNNYGYTF
once	TRBV7-2	TRBJ1-2	.	TGTGCCAGCAGCGGGAGATACTATGGCTACACCTTC	CASSGRYYGYTF
.	TRBV4-2	TRBJ2-2	.	TGTGCCAGCAGCCCCTCGCGTAGGGACACCGGGGAGCTGTTTTTT	CASSPSRRDTGELFF
.	TRBV4-2	TRBJ2-3	.	TGTGCCAGCAGCCAAGTTGAACCCCCTGATACGCAGTATTTT	CASSQVEPPDTQYF
few	TRBV2	TRBJ2-5	.	TGTGCCAGCGTCCTCCGGGCCACGATTGTTATGGGGGAGACCCAGTACTTC	CASVLRATIVMGETQYF
.	TRBV4-2	TRBJ2-7	.	TGTGCCAGCAGCCAGCCCCAGGCCAGGGTCGACGAGCAGTACTTC	CASSQPQARVDEQYF